This T cell receptor (beta chain) was sequenced during a study of T cells in localized non-small cell lung cancer. Method: immunoSEQ multiplex PCR; TCRdb's copy keeps in-frame clones and lacks some. The profile shows thousands of clones, roughly 30% of them singletons. Germline CDR1 and CDR2: MNHGY and SAAAGT. With 5 bases clipped from V and 0 bases from J, the junction kept 9 bases outside the gene matches. The CDR3 length is 17 residues. The specimen was lung tumor tissue, collected before any cancer treatment. This TCR derives from a man aged 40-75 years with stage II lung adenocarcinoma. The V call is TRBV6-8, the J call TRBJ2-3, with 9 nucleotides matching TRBD2. CDR3 region: CASSLYSGGSSTDTQYF. The CDR3 DNA sequence: TGTGCCAGCAGTCTGTATAGCGGGGGTTCTAGCACAGATACGCAGTATTTT.